This passage covers 21 T cell receptor beta chains from one sample sequenced in a study of shared clonotypes between healthy human individuals. Profiled with immunoSEQ multiplex PCR; TCRdb holds only in-frame clones, not every one. This sample has hundreds of thousands of clones, with about nine tenths found just once. Input material: memory CD8+ T cells sorted from blood. Described subset: CD45RO+ cells pooled with CCR7-negative TemRA cells. These TCRs come from a man between 18 and 35 years old in good health.

V gene TRBV2 combines with J gene TRBJ1-5; D gene ambiguous. The length of the CDR3 is 16 residues. In germline, CDR1 is SNHLY, CDR2 FYNNEI. Trimming removed 2 bases from V and 5 bases from J, with 16 bases in between. The CDR3 DNA reads TGTGCCAGCAGTGAAAGGGAGGGCACCTCTGATCAGCCCCAGCATTTT. Translating it yields CASSEREGTSDQPQHF.

This chain uses TRBV4-1 with TRBJ2-3; D is unresolved. CDR3 size: 15 residues. The V gene lost 0 bases and the J gene lost 2 bases, with 9 bases spanning the gap. Germline V CDR1 and CDR2: MGHRA, YSYEKL. DNA for the CDR3: TGCGCCAGCAGCCAAGATGGCTTAAACACAGATACGCAGTATTTT. As protein: CASSQDGLNTDTQYF.

V and J are TRBV9 and TRBJ2-3; TRBD1 matches 7 bases. The CDR3 covers 14 residues. Germline values: CDR1 SGDLS, CDR2 YYNGEE. Trimming at V came to 2 bases and at J to 3 bases, leaving 3 bases not matched to a gene. This CDR3 reads CASSVLGQTDTQYF. As DNA, the CDR3 is TGTGCCAGCAGCGTCCTGGGACAGACAGATACGCAGTATTTT.

The chain is built from TRBV2 and TRBJ1-2, with D maybe TRBD1 (5 bases). This CDR3 contains 14 residues. Trimming left V 3 bases short and J 3 bases short, with 11 bases between. Germline CDR1 reads SNHLY; CDR2 reads FYNNEI. As DNA, the CDR3 is TGTGCCAGCAGTGATCGGGGAGGGGACTATGGCTACACCTTC. Its translation is CASSDRGGDYGYTF.

J is TRBJ2-7 and V is TRBV18; D ambiguous. Germline V lookup: CDR1 KGHSH, CDR2 LQKENI. The germline V and J ends were trimmed by 4 bases and 5 bases, with 12 bases remaining between them. The CDR3 loop spans 13 amino acids. CDR3 in DNA: TGTGCCAGCTCACTCCCACTTACCCACGAGCAGTACTTC. Translated: CASSLPLTHEQYF. Full variable domain (missing parts from reference TRBV18 and TRBJ2-7): NAGVMQNPRHLVRRRGQEARLRCSPMKGHSHVYWYRQLPEEGLKFMVYLQKENIIDESGMPKERFSAEFPKEGPSILRIQQVVRGDSAAYFCASSLPLTHEQYFGPGTRLTVT.

The chain employs TRBV13 and TRBJ2-7, with 14 bases identical to TRBD2. The CDR3 totals 16 residues. Unmatched junction bases numbered 7, after V lost 5 bases and J lost 4 bases. In germline, CDR1 is PRHDT, CDR2 FYEKMQ (reference sequence). The CDR3 DNA follows: TGTGCCAGCAGCCCCGGGACTAGCGGGAGAATATACGAGCAGTACTTC. As protein: CASSPGTSGRIYEQYF.

CDR3 protein: CASSLHRTGELFF. As DNA, the CDR3 is TGTGCCAGCAGTTTGCACCGCACCGGGGAGCTGTTTTTT. This chain joins TRBV27 and TRBJ2-2; D call uncertain. The CDR3 loop spans 13 amino acids. The germline V gene encodes CDR1 MNHEY and CDR2 SMNVEV (reference sequence). V lost 3 bases, J lost 4 bases, and 6 bases lay in between.

The chain has TRBV5-1 and TRBJ2-7, with D maybe TRBD1 (5 bases). Trimming stripped 0 bases from V and 1 base from J, with 11 bases between. Germline V gives CDR1 SGHRS, CDR2 YFSETQ. The CDR3 has 15 residues. CDR3 nucleotides: TGCGCCAGCAGCTTGGGTTGGGGCGGATCCTACGAGCAGTACTTC. Translated: CASSLGWGGSYEQYF.

This clone has only a few counts. The rearrangement links TRBV30 to TRBJ1-2, with D maybe TRBD1 (6 bases). The CDR3 has 13 amino acids. V dropped 0 bases and J dropped 8 bases, with 13 bases sitting between them. Germline CDR1 GTSNPN, CDR2 SVGIG (reference sequence). The CDR3 is CAWSVAQGDGYTF. The CDR3 bases are TGTGCCTGGAGTGTGGCACAGGGAGACGGCTACACCTTC.

The rearrangement links TRBV6-5 to TRBJ2-7; D is undetermined. The V end lost 2 bases, the J end lost 3 bases, and 17 bases lay between the germline ends. There are 16 residues in the CDR3. CDR1 MNHEY and CDR2 SVGAGI come from the germline V gene. The DNA for the CDR3 is TGTGCCAGCAGTTACACCTCCGCCCTTGGGGACTACGAGCAGTACTTC. Translation gives CASSYTSALGDYEQYF.

The chain carries TRBV27 and TRBJ2-7; 10 nucleotides agree with TRBD2. The CDR3 has 15 amino acids. Germline lookup yields CDR1 MNHEY and CDR2 SMNVEV (reference sequence). V trimming: 6 bases; J trimming: 6 bases; junction bases outside the gene matches: 11. CDR3 sequence (DNA): TGTGCCAGCAGCCCTACAACTAGCGGGAAGTCCGAGCAGTACTTC. Translated, it gives CASSPTTSGKSEQYF.

This chain links TRBV6-1 with TRBJ2-6; D is uncertain. Trimming removed 6 bases at V and 2 bases at J, with 5 bases between. The CDR3 runs 13 residues. Germline V lookup: CDR1 MNHNS, CDR2 SASEGT. The DNA of the CDR3 is TGTGCCAGCAGCGCAGCTGGGGCCAACGTCCTGACTTTC. Encoded protein: CASSAAGANVLTF.

V gene TRBV27 combines with J gene TRBJ2-5, with TRBD2 matching 11 bases. Germline CDR1 reads MNHEY; CDR2 reads SMNVEV (reference sequence). The V segment lost 5 bases and the J segment 3 bases; nucleotides outside the gene matches: 2. The CDR3 runs to 14 residues. DNA for the CDR3: TGTGCCAGCAGTGTGACTAGCGGGGAAGAGACCCAGTACTTC. This gives the protein CASSVTSGEETQYF.

The CDR3 DNA follows: TGTGCCAGTAGTATAGATGGGACTTTGAGCTACGAGCAGTACTTC. This translates into CASSIDGTLSYEQYF. This chain links TRBV19 with TRBJ2-7; possibly TRBD2 for D (6 bases). The CDR3 loop spans 15 amino acids. The germline V gene has CDR1 LNHDA and CDR2 SQIVND (reference sequence). Trimming took off 0 bases at V and 3 bases at J, with 12 bases between the two ends. Supplemented by reference TRBV19 and TRBJ2-7, the full variable domain reads DGGITQSPKYLFRKEGQNVTLSCEQNLNHDAMYWYRQDPGQGLRLIYYSQIVNDFQKGDIAEGYSVSREKKESFPLTVTSAQKNPTAFYLCASSIDGTLSYEQYFGPGTRLTVT.

The chain carries TRBV29-1 and TRBJ1-6; the D is unclear. With 2 bases removed from V and 8 bases from J, the gap between germline ends came to 10 bases. The germline V gene has CDR1 SQVTM and CDR2 ANQGSEA. This CDR3 comprises 13 residues. CDR3 DNA sequence: TGCAGCGTTGAAACTTGGCAAGATTCACCCCTCCACTTT. This codes for CSVETWQDSPLHF.

J is TRBJ2-5 and V is TRBV9; TRBD2 might be the D (6 bases). The CDR3 has 15 amino acids. Germline assignment: CDR1 SGDLS and CDR2 YYNGEE. Trimming cost V 0 bases and J 1 base, with 10 bases left between them. CDR3 protein: CASSVGTITQETQYF. Written as DNA, the CDR3 is TGTGCCAGCAGCGTAGGGACTATCACCCAAGAGACCCAGTACTTC.

In its sample, this clone was seen once. V gene TRBV7-6 combines with J gene TRBJ1-1; 8 bases match TRBD1. J lost 1 base, V lost 2 bases, and 9 bases had no gene match. CDR1 is SGHVS, CDR2 FNYEAQ, per germline. The CDR3 sequence is 17 residues long. The CDR3 nucleotides read TGTGCCAGCAGCTTATTGGCCCCCGGGACAGGGAACACTGAAGCTTTCTTT. Encoded protein: CASSLLAPGTGNTEAFF.

The CDR3 DNA is TGCGCCAGCAGCTTGGCCGGGGCTTTGGAGACCCAGTACTTC. Residues: CASSLAGALETQYF. This rearrangement joins TRBV5-1 to TRBJ2-5, with D perhaps given as TRBD1 or TRBD2 (5 bases each). Germline V gives CDR1 SGHRS, CDR2 YFSETQ. Trimming shortened V by 0 bases and J by 5 bases, and 11 bases separated the two germline ends. The CDR3 loop spans 14 amino acids.

The chain employs TRBV6-5 and TRBJ2-5, with D unclear. Looked up from germline, CDR1 is MNHEY and CDR2 is SVGAGI. The CDR3 loop spans 14 amino acids. The germline V and J ends were trimmed by 0 bases and 5 bases, with 10 bases remaining between them. CDR3 sequence reads: CASSYSGGGETQYF. The CDR3 region has the DNA TGTGCCAGCAGTTACTCGGGTGGTGGGGAGACCCAGTACTTC.

This clone was observed many times. The chain recombines TRBV2 with TRBJ1-4; 7 bases are a match to TRBD1. This CDR3 contains 14 residues. The germline V gene encodes CDR1 SNHLY and CDR2 FYNNEI. Trimming removed 5 bases from V and 11 bases from J; junction bases left unmatched: 11. In nucleotides, the CDR3 is TGTGCCAGCAGTTCTCTAATGGACAGGAGCAAACTGTTTTTT. As protein: CASSSLMDRSKLFF.

A single count supports this clone. J is TRBJ2-7 and V is TRBV11-2; no clear D. CDR3 length: 16 amino acids. Germline V CDR1 and CDR2: SGHAT, FQNNGV. Trimming took off 1 base at V and 0 bases at J, with 13 bases between the two ends. The CDR3 coding sequence is TGTGCCAGCAGCTTAGCCACTGGTGTACTCTCCTACGAGCAGTACTTC. Translated, it gives CASSLATGVLSYEQYF.